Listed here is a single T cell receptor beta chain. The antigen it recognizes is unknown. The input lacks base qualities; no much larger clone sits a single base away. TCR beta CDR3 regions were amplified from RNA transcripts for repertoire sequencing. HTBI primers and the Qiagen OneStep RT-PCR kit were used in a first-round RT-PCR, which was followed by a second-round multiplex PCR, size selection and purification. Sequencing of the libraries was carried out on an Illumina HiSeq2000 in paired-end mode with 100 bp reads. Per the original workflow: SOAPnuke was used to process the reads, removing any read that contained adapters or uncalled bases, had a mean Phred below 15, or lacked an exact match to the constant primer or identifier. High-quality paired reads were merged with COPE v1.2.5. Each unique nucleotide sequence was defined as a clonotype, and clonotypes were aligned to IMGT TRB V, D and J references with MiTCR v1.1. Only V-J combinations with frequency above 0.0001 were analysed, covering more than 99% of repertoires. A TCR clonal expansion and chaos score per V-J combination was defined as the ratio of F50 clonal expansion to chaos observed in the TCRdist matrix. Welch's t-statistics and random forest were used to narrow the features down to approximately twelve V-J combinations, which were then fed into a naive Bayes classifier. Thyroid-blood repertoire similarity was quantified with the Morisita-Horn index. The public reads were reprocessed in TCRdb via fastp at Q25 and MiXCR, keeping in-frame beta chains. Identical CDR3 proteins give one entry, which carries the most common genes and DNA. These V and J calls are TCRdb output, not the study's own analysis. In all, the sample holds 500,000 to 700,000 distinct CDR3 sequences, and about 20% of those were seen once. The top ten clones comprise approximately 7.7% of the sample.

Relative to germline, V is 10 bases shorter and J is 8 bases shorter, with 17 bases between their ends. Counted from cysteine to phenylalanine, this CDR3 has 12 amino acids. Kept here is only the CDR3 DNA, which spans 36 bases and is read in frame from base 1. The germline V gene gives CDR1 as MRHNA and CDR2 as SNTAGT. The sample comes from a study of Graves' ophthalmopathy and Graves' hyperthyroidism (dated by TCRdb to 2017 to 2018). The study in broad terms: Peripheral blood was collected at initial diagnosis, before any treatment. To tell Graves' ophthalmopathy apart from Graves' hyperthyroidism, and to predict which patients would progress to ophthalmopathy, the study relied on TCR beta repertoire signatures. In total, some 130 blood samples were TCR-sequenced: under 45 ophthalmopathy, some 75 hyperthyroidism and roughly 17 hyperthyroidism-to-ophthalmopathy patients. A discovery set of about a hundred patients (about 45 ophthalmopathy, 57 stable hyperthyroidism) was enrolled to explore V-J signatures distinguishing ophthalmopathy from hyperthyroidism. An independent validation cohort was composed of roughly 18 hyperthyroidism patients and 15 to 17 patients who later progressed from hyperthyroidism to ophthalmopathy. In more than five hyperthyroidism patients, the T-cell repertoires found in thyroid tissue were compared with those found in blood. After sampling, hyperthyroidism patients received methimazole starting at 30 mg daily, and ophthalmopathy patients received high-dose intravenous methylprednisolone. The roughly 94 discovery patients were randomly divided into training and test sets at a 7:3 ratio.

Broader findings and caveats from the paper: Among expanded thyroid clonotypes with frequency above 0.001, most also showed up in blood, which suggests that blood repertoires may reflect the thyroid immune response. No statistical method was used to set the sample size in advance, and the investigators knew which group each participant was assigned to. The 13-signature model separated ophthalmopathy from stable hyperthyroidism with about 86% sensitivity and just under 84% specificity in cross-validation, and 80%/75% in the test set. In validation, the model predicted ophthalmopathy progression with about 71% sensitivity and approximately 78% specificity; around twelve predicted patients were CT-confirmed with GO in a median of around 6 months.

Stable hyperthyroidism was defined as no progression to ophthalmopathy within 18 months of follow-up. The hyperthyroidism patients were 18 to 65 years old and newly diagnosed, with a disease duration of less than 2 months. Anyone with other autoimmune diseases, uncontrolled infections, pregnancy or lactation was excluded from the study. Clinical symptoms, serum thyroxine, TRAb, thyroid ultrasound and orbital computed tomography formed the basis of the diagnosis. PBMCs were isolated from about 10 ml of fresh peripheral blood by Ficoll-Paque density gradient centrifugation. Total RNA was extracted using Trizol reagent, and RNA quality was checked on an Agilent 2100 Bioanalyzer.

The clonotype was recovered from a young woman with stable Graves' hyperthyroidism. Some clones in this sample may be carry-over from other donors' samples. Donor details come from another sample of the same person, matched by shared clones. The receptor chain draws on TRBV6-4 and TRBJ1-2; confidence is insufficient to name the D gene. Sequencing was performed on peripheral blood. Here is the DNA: TGTGCCACCCTAAGAGGCAGATCCGGCTACACCTTC. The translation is CATLRGRSGYTF.